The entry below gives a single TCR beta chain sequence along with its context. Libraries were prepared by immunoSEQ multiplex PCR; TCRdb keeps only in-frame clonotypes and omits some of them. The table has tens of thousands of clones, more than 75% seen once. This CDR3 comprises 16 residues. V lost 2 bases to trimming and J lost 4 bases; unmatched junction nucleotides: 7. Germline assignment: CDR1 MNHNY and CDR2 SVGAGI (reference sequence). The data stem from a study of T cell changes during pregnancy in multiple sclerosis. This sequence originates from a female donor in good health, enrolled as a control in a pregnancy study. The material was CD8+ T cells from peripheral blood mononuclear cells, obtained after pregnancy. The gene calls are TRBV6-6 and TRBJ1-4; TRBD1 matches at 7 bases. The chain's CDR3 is CASSYGGSGGNEKLFF. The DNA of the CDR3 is TGTGCCAGCAGTTACGGAGGGTCAGGGGGTAATGAAAAACTGTTTTTT.